A selection of T cell receptor beta chains follows, all from one sample in a study of T cells in Graves' hyperthyroidism and ophthalmopathy. TCRdb analysed the multiplex PCR reads with MiXCR anew, one entry per CDR3 protein. Here the sample spans some 510,000 distinct CDR3 sequences, about 45% being singletons. Sequencing used peripheral blood or thyroid tissue (not recorded which). The receptors stem from a woman younger than 35 with Graves' hyperthyroidism. Both conserved end residues are part of each CDR3. D genes are given only for firm matches. Expanded clones get a size class; other rows say once, few or many, or leave the size out.

D gene: -
V gene: TRBV7-9
J gene: TRBJ2-5
clone size: -
CDR3 length: 16
CDR3 protein: CASSQDGTSLAATQYF
CDR3 DNA: TGCGCCAGCAGCCAAGATGGAACTAGCCTGGCAGCGACCCAGTACTTC

D gene: TRBD1
V gene: TRBV25-1
J gene: TRBJ1-4
clone size: -
CDR3 length: 18
CDR3 protein: CATSDAGQGGTSGEKLFF
CDR3 DNA: TGTGCCACCAGTGATGCCGGACAGGGGGGGACCTCAGGTGAAAAACTGTTTTTT

D gene: TRBD1
V gene: TRBV7-8
J gene: TRBJ1-6
clone size: many
CDR3 length: 14
CDR3 protein: CASSATGLDSPLHF
CDR3 DNA: TGTGCCAGCAGCGCGACAGGGCTTGATTCACCCCTCCACTTT

D gene: TRBD1
V gene: TRBV7-9
J gene: TRBJ2-6
clone size: few
CDR3 length: 17
CDR3 protein: CASSLDYRGPGANVLTF
CDR3 DNA: TGTGCCAGCAGCTTAGATTACAGGGGGCCTGGGGCCAACGTCCTGACTTTC

D gene: -
V gene: TRBV15
J gene: TRBJ2-7
clone size: -
CDR3 length: 15
CDR3 protein: CATSSVTGTAYEQYF
CDR3 DNA: TGTGCCACCAGCAGTGTAACCGGGACGGCCTACGAGCAGTACTTC

D gene: TRBD1
V gene: TRBV10-2
J gene: TRBJ1-1
clone size: few
CDR3 length: 17
CDR3 protein: CASSEPGQGPLFAEAFF
CDR3 DNA: TGCGCCAGCAGTGAGCCCGGACAGGGTCCCTTGTTCGCTGAAGCTTTCTTT

D gene: -
V gene: TRBV15
J gene: TRBJ2-7
clone size: many
CDR3 length: 14
CDR3 protein: CATSRGQKSYEQYF
CDR3 DNA: TGTGCCACCAGCAGAGGACAGAAATCCTACGAGCAGTACTTC

D gene: -
V gene: TRBV25-1
J gene: TRBJ1-2
clone size: -
CDR3 length: 14
CDR3 protein: CASSTSGVGYGYTF
CDR3 DNA: TGTGCCAGCAGTACCTCAGGGGTTGGCTATGGCTACACCTTC

D gene: -
V gene: TRBV24-1
J gene: TRBJ2-2
clone size: -
CDR3 length: 14
CDR3 protein: CASSDETDTGELFF
CDR3 DNA: TGTGCCTCCAGTGATGAAACTGATACCGGGGAGCTGTTTTTT

D gene: -
V gene: TRBV12-3/TRBV12-4
J gene: TRBJ2-7
clone size: once
CDR3 length: 13
CDR3 protein: CASSITGTYEQYF
CDR3 DNA: TGTGCCAGCAGTATAACGGGAACCTACGAGCAGTACTTC

D gene: -
V gene: TRBV5-1
J gene: TRBJ1-6
clone size: -
CDR3 length: 16
CDR3 protein: CASSPPGQVKGSPLHF
CDR3 DNA: TGCGCCAGCAGCCCTCCGGGACAAGTAAAGGGTTCACCCCTCCACTTT

D gene: -
V gene: TRBV29-1
J gene: TRBJ2-7
clone size: -
CDR3 length: 12
CDR3 protein: CSASSEALEQYF
CDR3 DNA: TGCAGCGCCAGCAGTGAAGCGCTCGAGCAGTACTTC

D gene: -
V gene: TRBV12-5
J gene: TRBJ1-1
clone size: -
CDR3 length: 14
CDR3 protein: CASGLPPDGTEAFF
CDR3 DNA: TGTGCTAGTGGTTTGCCTCCGGACGGAACTGAAGCTTTCTTT

D gene: TRBD2
V gene: TRBV20-1
J gene: TRBJ2-5
clone size: -
CDR3 length: 14
CDR3 protein: CSAASGRAGETQYF
CDR3 DNA: TGCAGTGCCGCTAGCGGGAGGGCCGGAGAGACCCAGTACTTC

D gene: TRBD1
V gene: TRBV7-9
J gene: TRBJ2-7
clone size: -
CDR3 length: 14
CDR3 protein: CASSFPGQGEKLYF
CDR3 DNA: TGTGCCAGCAGCTTCCCGGGACAGGGAGAAAAACTGTACTTC

D gene: -
V gene: TRBV7-8
J gene: TRBJ1-1
clone size: -
CDR3 length: 13
CDR3 protein: CASRELRDRQAFF
CDR3 DNA: TGTGCCAGCAGGGAACTTCGTGACAGACAGGCTTTCTTT

D gene: -
V gene: TRBV29-1
J gene: TRBJ2-5
clone size: -
CDR3 length: 15
CDR3 protein: CSACVVDREGSTQYF
CDR3 DNA: TGCAGCGCCTGCGTCGTGGACAGGGAGGGGTCGACCCAGTACTTC